Following are 17 T cell receptor beta chains from one sample sequenced in a study of Ad26.COV2.S vaccination and SARS-CoV-2 variants. Indicated treatment: approximately 18 received Ad26.COV2.S at low or high dose, single or two shots; about five received placebo; per-sample allocation not given. At day 63 after the first vaccine or placebo injection, samples were drawn. The assay was immunoSEQ multiplex PCR, and TCRdb's table has in-frame clones only and misses some. This table has around 300,000 clones, about 87% appearing once. The material sequenced was peripheral blood, taken in a trial of Ad26.COV2.S vaccine versus placebo. Receptors originate from a person between 18 and 59 years old who received the Ad26.COV2.S COVID-19 vaccine or a placebo.

The V call is TRBV18, the J call TRBJ1-1; possibly TRBD1 for D (6 bases). Germline lookup yields CDR1 KGHSH and CDR2 LQKENI. V dropped 0 bases and J dropped 5 bases, with 13 bases sitting between them. The CDR3 is made up of 15 amino acids. The CDR3 loop reads CASSPPGGSRTEAFF. The CDR3 DNA reads as TGTGCCAGCTCACCACCGGGGGGCTCGCGAACTGAAGCTTTCTTT.

The chain carries TRBV7-3 and TRBJ2-1, with 12 bases fitting TRBD2. V trimming: 5 bases; J trimming: 4 bases; junction bases outside the gene matches: 6. Germline values: CDR1 SGHTA, CDR2 FQGTGA. The CDR3 length is 16 residues. The CDR3 DNA sequence: TGTGCCAGCAGCATCGACGGGACTAGCGGGTACAATGAGCAGTTCTTC. Translating it yields CASSIDGTSGYNEQFF.

The rearrangement uses TRBV5-1 and TRBJ2-1; 7 bases are shared with TRBD2. V shed 3 bases, J shed 4 bases, and the junction held 10 bases outside the gene matches. The V gene's germline CDR1 is SGHRS and CDR2 YFSETQ. This CDR3 has 16 amino acids. The CDR3 region is CASSWGGRSSYNEQFF. CDR3 sequence (DNA): TGCGCCAGCAGCTGGGGGGGTAGGAGCAGTTACAATGAGCAGTTCTTC. Full variable domain (missing parts from reference TRBV5-1 and TRBJ2-1): KAGVTQTPRYLIKTRGQQVTLSCSPISGHRSVSWYQQTPGQGLQFLFEYFSETQRNKGNFPGRFSGRQFSNSRSEMNVSTLELGDSALYLCASSWGGRSSYNEQFFGPGTRLTVL.

The sample holds a few counts of this clone. The rearrangement joins TRBV3-1 (or the pseudogene TRBV3-2) to TRBJ2-7, with 12 bases fitting TRBD2. The germline V gene has CDR1 LGHDT and CDR2 YNNKEL (reference sequence). V gave up 4 bases and J gave up 0 bases; unmatched junction bases: 4. The CDR3 has 16 residues. Here the CDR3 DNA reads TGTGCCAGCAGCCCTCAGACTAGCGGGAGCTCCTACGAGCAGTACTTC. Its protein is CASSPQTSGSSYEQYF.

This clone was seen a handful of times. The rearrangement joins TRBV4-2 to TRBJ2-1; D possibly corresponds to TRBD1 (5 bases). CDR1 is LGHNA and CDR2 is YNFKEQ in the germline V gene. V lost 1 base and J lost 2, with 9 bases in between. The CDR3 is 15 residues long. This CDR3 reads CASSQVRGTYNEQFF. In nucleotides, the CDR3 is TGTGCCAGCAGCCAAGTTAGGGGAACCTACAATGAGCAGTTCTTC.

V usage is TRBV4-3 and J usage is TRBJ2-7; 7 bases line up with TRBD2. CDR1 and CDR2 (germline): LGHNA, YSLEER. This CDR3 is 15 amino acids long. Trimming at V came to 0 bases and at J to 2 bases, leaving 4 bases not matched to a gene. The CDR3 region has the DNA TGCGCCAGCAGCCAAGATCCTAGCGGACCCTACGAGCAGTACTTC. Its translation: CASSQDPSGPYEQYF.

This clone showed up many times. The chain combines TRBV11-2 with TRBJ2-5, with a weak D call TRBD2 (5 bases). The CDR3 has 14 amino acids. Germline CDR1 is SGHAT and CDR2 is FQNNGV. Trimming took off 6 bases at V and 4 bases at J, with 15 bases between the two ends. DNA for the CDR3: TGTGCCAGCAGACTAGACGGCTCTAGAGAGACCCAGTACTTC. This gives the protein CASRLDGSRETQYF.

This chain connects TRBV11-2 to TRBJ2-3; weak D call: TRBD1 (6 bases). Germline CDR1 SGHAT, CDR2 FQNNGV. The CDR3 has 15 residues. The V and J ends lost 0 bases and 3 bases respectively, with 10 bases between them. CDR3 bases: TGTGCCAGCAGCTTAGAACGCCAGGGGACAGATACGCAGTATTTT. Its translation is CASSLERQGTDTQYF.

The rearrangement links TRBV18 to TRBJ1-1, with D uncertain. V was clipped by 1 base and J by 1 base, with 7 bases between them. Germline V CDR1 and CDR2: KGHSH, LQKENI. This CDR3 comprises 14 residues. As DNA, the CDR3 is TGTGCCAGCTCACCACGGGCGGGGAACACTGAAGCTTTCTTT. Residues: CASSPRAGNTEAFF.

About this clone: The junction departs from germline at one end; a sequencing error may be responsible. This sequence joins TRBV30 and TRBJ2-7, with 7 bases lining up with TRBD1. The CDR3 loop spans 11 amino acids. The germline V gene encodes CDR1 GTSNPN and CDR2 SVGIG (reference sequence). CDR3: CAWSPGTVAEF. For the CDR3, the DNA is TGTGCCTGGAGTCCCGGGACAGTTGCCGAATTC.

Only one count was recorded for this clone. This chain links TRBV19 with TRBJ1-1; TRBD1 might be the D (6 bases). The germline V gene has CDR1 LNHDA and CDR2 SQIVND (reference sequence). V was pared by 7 bases and J by 4 bases, with 10 bases between. The CDR3 is 12 amino acids. CDR3 in amino acids: CASNRERTEAFF. For the CDR3, the DNA is TGTGCCAGTAACAGGGAGCGCACTGAAGCTTTCTTT.

The chain joins TRBV10-3 to TRBJ2-2; 7 positions match TRBD1. The V and J ends lost 5 bases and 4 bases, in that order; junction bases with no gene match: 4. The germline gives CDR1 ENHRY, CDR2 SYGVKD. This CDR3 region has 14 residues. In nucleotides, the CDR3 is TGTGCCATCAGTTGGACAGGCCGCACCGGGGAGCTGTTTTTT. Translation: CAISWTGRTGELFF.

The chain employs TRBV11-3 and TRBJ1-1, with D unresolved. Germline CDR1 SGHNT, CDR2 YENEEA. The CDR3 is made up of 14 amino acids. V was trimmed by 5 bases and J by 1 base, leaving 11 bases between them. CDR3 bases: TGTGCCAGCAGCCCAGGCACGGGGAACACTGAAGCTTTCTTT. This sequence encodes CASSPGTGNTEAFF. Supplemented by reference TRBV11-3 and TRBJ1-1, the full variable domain reads EAGVVQSPRYKIIEKKQPVAFWCNPISGHNTLYWYLQNLGQGPELLIRYENEEAVDDSQLPKDRFSAERLKGVDSTLKIQPAELGDSAVYLCASSPGTGNTEAFFGQGTRLTVV.

The V gene is TRBV5-4, the J gene TRBJ1-2, with a weak D call TRBD1 (5 bases). Germline V CDR1 and CDR2: SGHNT, YYREEE (reference sequence). This CDR3 has 13 amino acids. Between the trimmed V and J ends, which lost 4 bases and 6 bases, there was a span of 13 bases. The CDR3 nucleotides are TGTGCCAGCAGCCTGGGGCAGGTGAATGGCTACACCTTC. Residues: CASSLGQVNGYTF.

The rearrangement joins TRBV7-3 to TRBJ2-5; 13 bases agree with TRBD2. Germline assignment: CDR1 SGHTA and CDR2 FQGTGA. V lost 5 bases to trimming and J lost 5 bases; unmatched junction nucleotides: 8. The CDR3 covers 16 residues. In DNA form, the CDR3 reads TGTGCCAGCAGCCGCGCCGGGACTAGCGGGACGGAGACCCAGTACTTC. It encodes CASSRAGTSGTETQYF.

This chain connects TRBV6-4 to TRBJ2-2; D might be TRBD2 (6 bases). This CDR3 comprises 13 residues. The germline V and J ends were trimmed by 6 bases and 6 bases, with 11 bases remaining between them. Per germline, CDR1 MRHNA and CDR2 SNTAGT. The CDR3 loop is CASSRERSGELFF. The DNA of the CDR3 is TGTGCCAGCAGCCGGGAGAGGTCCGGGGAGCTGTTTTTT.

This chain uses TRBV5-4 with TRBJ1-3, with TRBD1 matching 9 bases. The CDR3 has 15 amino acids. Looked up from germline, CDR1 is SGHNT and CDR2 is YYREEE (reference sequence). Trimming at V came to 7 bases and at J to 1 base, leaving 6 bases not matched to a gene. CDR3 sequence (DNA): TGTGCCAGCTGGGACAGGGCTTATTCTGGAAACACCATATATTTT. Translation gives CASWDRAYSGNTIYF.